This T cell receptor beta chain comes out of a study of blood T cell repertoires in COVID-19. At the level of the study: Material from acute and convalescent COVID-19 was sourced from the United States, Italy and Spain.

Original methodology: Reference gene primer amplification gave nucleated cell count estimates. The protocol was immunoSEQ multiplex PCR, while the TCRdb copy is restricted to in-frame clones and leaves out a portion. V, J and clone size are taken as reported in that table, and D and trimming were inferred from the DNA itself. The sample records approximately 240,000 clones, more than 80% being singletons. CDR3 length: 17 amino acids. Trimming removed 3 bases from V and 2 bases from J, with 16 bases in between. The germline V gene has CDR1 MGHRA and CDR2 YSYEKL. Participant-reported clinical history was the basis for cohort assignment.

The material sequenced was PBMCs or T cells enriched from blood (not recorded which). This sequence originates from a woman between 18 and 29 years old in a cohort exposed to, infected with or recovered from COVID-19 (not recorded which). This chain connects TRBV4-1 to TRBJ2-2; a weak D match, TRBD1 (6 bases). The CDR3 here is CASSQGPRGFNTGELFF. The CDR3 bases are TGCGCCAGCAGCCAGGGACCCAGGGGCTTTAACACCGGGGAGCTGTTTTTT.